One sample yielded the 27 T cell receptor beta chains listed below, sequenced in a study of cytomegalovirus exposure and HLA in healthy donors. It was with 60 Vbeta and 13 Jbeta primers that the PCR ran. Data came from immunoSEQ multiplex PCR; TCRdb stores just in-frame clones and leaves some out. This sample carries about 150,000 clones, around 88% of them seen once, and the ten largest clones take almost 2%. The sequenced sample was PBMCs. These receptors were taken from a woman aged 18-29 years in good health and CMV-seronegative.

V and J are TRBV16 and TRBJ2-1; D may be TRBD2 (5 bases). With 8 bases removed from V and 3 bases from J, the gap between germline ends came to 11 bases. CDR1 KGHSY and CDR2 FQNENV come from the germline V gene. The CDR3 consists of 13 residues. The CDR3 DNA sequence: TGTGCCAGCCTAGCCCCATACTACAATGAGCAGTTCTTC. It codes for CASLAPYYNEQFF.

This sequence joins TRBV28 and TRBJ2-5; maybe TRBD1 (8 bases). Trimming took 2 bases from V and 3 from J, leaving 16 bases between them. Germline V CDR1 and CDR2: MDHEN, SYDVKM. The CDR3 extends over 16 amino acids. The CDR3 nucleotides read TGTGCCAGCAGTTTAATTAGACAGGGGAGGGAAGAGACCCAGTACTTC. Protein: CASSLIRQGREETQYF.

CDR3 region: CASTSGVYVGYTF. The CDR3 nucleotides read TGTGCCAGCACATCGGGGGTTTATGTTGGCTACACCTTC. The chain recombines TRBV28 with TRBJ1-2; TRBD1 is a possible D gene (5 bases). V was trimmed by 7 bases and J by 7 bases, leaving 16 bases between them. There are 13 residues in the CDR3. Germline lookup yields CDR1 MDHEN and CDR2 SYDVKM.

V gene TRBV9 combines with J gene TRBJ1-3; TRBD1 might be the D (6 bases). The CDR3 extends over 17 amino acids. Trimming pared 0 bases from V and 1 base from J, leaving 14 bases between. CDR1 and CDR2 (germline): SGDLS, YYNGEE. CDR3 bases: TGTGCCAGCAGCGTAGCCCCCCCAGGGGCTTCTGGAAACACCATATATTTT. Translated: CASSVAPPGASGNTIYF.

The V and J genes are TRBV5-6 and TRBJ2-5; 9 bases align to TRBD1. The better agreement between TRBJ2-7 and the DNA end casts doubt on the J call. The CDR3 contains 16 residues. Per germline, CDR1 SGHDT and CDR2 YYEEEE. CDR3 loop: CASSLAGTGPAYEQYF. The CDR3, as DNA: TGTGCCAGCAGCTTGGCGGGGACAGGGCCTGCCTACGAGCAGTACTTC.

The V and J genes are TRBV7-3 and TRBJ1-3, with no clear D. The germline V gene has CDR1 SGHTA and CDR2 FQGTGA. This CDR3 is built from 14 residues. The V end was cut by 3 bases, the J end by 0 bases, with 6 bases between. CDR3 region: CASSFLPSGNTIYF. CDR3 coding DNA: TGTGCCAGCAGCTTCCTCCCCTCTGGAAACACCATATATTTT.

The genes are TRBV11-2 and TRBJ2-3, with 7 bases aligning to TRBD2. V gave up 0 bases and J gave up 1 base; unmatched junction bases: 1. CDR1 is SGHAT, CDR2 FQNNGV, per germline. CDR3 length: 15 residues. CDR3 amino acids: CASSLDGGGTDTQYF. CDR3 sequence (DNA): TGTGCCAGCAGCTTAGATGGGGGGGGCACAGATACGCAGTATTTT.

The chain couples TRBV7-9 to TRBJ1-4; 7 bases map to TRBD1. J was trimmed by 8 bases and V by 4 bases; bases with no gene match: 16. The CDR3 runs 17 residues. Per the germline V gene, CDR1 is SEHNR and CDR2 is FQNEAQ (reference sequence). The CDR3 nucleotides are TGTGCCAGCAGCTCCCAAGCTGAGGGGGCAATAGGGGAAAAACTGTTTTTT. Translation gives CASSSQAEGAIGEKLFF.

The chain couples TRBV7-6 to TRBJ1-5; D remains ambiguous. The length of the CDR3 is 14 residues. Trimming pared 2 bases from V and 7 bases from J, leaving 12 bases between. CDR1 is SGHVS, CDR2 FNYEAQ, per germline. This CDR3 reads CASSLHRESQPQHF. The CDR3 region has the DNA TGTGCCAGCAGCTTACACCGGGAGAGCCAGCCCCAGCATTTT. The whole variable domain, filled in from reference TRBV7-6 and TRBJ1-5, reads GAGVSQSPRYKVTKRGQDVALRCDPISGHVSLYWYRQALGQGPEFLTYFNYEAQQDKSGLPNDRFSAERPEGSISTLTIQRTEQRDSAMYRCASSLHRESQPQHFGDGTRLSIL.

This rearrangement joins TRBV19 to TRBJ2-1; 11 bases match TRBD2. The CDR3 totals 15 residues. Trimming removed 4 bases from V and 9 bases from J; junction bases left unmatched: 8. Germline V CDR1 and CDR2: LNHDA, SQIVND (reference sequence). CDR3 amino acids: CASSTFSGGGGEQFF. The DNA for the CDR3 is TGTGCCAGTAGTACCTTTAGCGGGGGGGGCGGTGAGCAGTTCTTC.

The chain joins TRBV19 to TRBJ1-1; the D is unclear. The CDR3 is made up of 14 amino acids. Trimming removed 1 base from V and 1 base from J, with 7 bases in between. The germline V gene has CDR1 LNHDA and CDR2 SQIVND (reference sequence). CDR3 region: CASSIVHGNTEAFF. As DNA, the CDR3 is TGTGCCAGTAGTATAGTTCACGGGAACACTGAAGCTTTCTTT. The variable domain in full, completed from reference TRBV19 and TRBJ1-1, reads DGGITQSPKYLFRKEGQNVTLSCEQNLNHDAMYWYRQDPGQGLRLIYYSQIVNDFQKGDIAEGYSVSREKKESFPLTVTSAQKNPTAFYLCASSIVHGNTEAFFGQGTRLTVV.

The rearrangement links TRBV7-3 to TRBJ2-1; TRBD2 agrees at 10 bases. The V segment lost 5 bases and the J segment 5 bases; nucleotides outside the gene matches: 6. CDR1 SGHTA and CDR2 FQGTGA come from the germline V gene. The CDR3 loop spans 15 amino acids. The CDR3 nucleotides read TGTGCCAGCAGCCCCGGACTAGCGGCCAACAATGAGCAGTTCTTC. As protein: CASSPGLAANNEQFF.

This clone was detected only a few times. This rearrangement joins TRBV28 to TRBJ2-2; D remains unclear. CDR3 length: 13 amino acids. V was pared by 8 bases and J by 5 bases, with 12 bases between. The V gene's germline CDR1 is MDHEN and CDR2 SYDVKM. The CDR3 sequence is CASAPRMTGELFF. CDR3 sequence (DNA): TGTGCCAGCGCCCCGAGGATGACCGGGGAGCTGTTTTTT.

CDR3 residues: CASSPKPTGGVHNEQFF. CDR3 nucleotide sequence: TGTGCCAGCAGCCCAAAGCCGACAGGGGGTGTTCACAATGAGCAGTTCTTC. The rearrangement links TRBV7-9 to TRBJ2-1, with 9 bases aligning to TRBD1. V lost 5 bases to trimming and J lost 5 bases; unmatched junction nucleotides: 13. This CDR3 comprises 17 residues. In germline, CDR1 is SEHNR, CDR2 FQNEAQ (reference sequence).

In its sample, this clone was seen once. This sequence joins TRBV19 and TRBJ1-3, with D tentatively TRBD1 (5 bases). The V gene lost 6 bases and the J gene lost 2 bases, with 8 bases spanning the gap. Germline lookup yields CDR1 LNHDA and CDR2 SQIVND (reference sequence). The CDR3 has 13 residues. CDR3 sequence reads: CASSRVTGNTIYF. CDR3 bases: TGTGCCAGTAGCAGGGTAACTGGAAACACCATATATTTT.

This CDR3 is CASSSLVDREYGYTF. CDR3 DNA: TGTGCCAGCAGCTCCCTTGTGGACAGGGAGTATGGCTACACCTTC. The gene calls are TRBV7-9 and TRBJ1-2; 8 bases are shared with TRBD1. Per the germline V gene, CDR1 is SEHNR and CDR2 is FQNEAQ (reference sequence). The CDR3 totals 15 residues. The J segment lost 5 bases and the V segment lost 4 bases, leaving 9 bases of the junction unmatched.

This chain links TRBV6-1 with TRBJ2-6; D gene uncertain. Trimming pared 7 bases from V and 0 bases from J, leaving 7 bases between. Germline V gives CDR1 MNHNS, CDR2 SASEGT. CDR3 length: 14 amino acids. The CDR3 DNA reads as TGTGCCAGCACCCCCGGCTCTGGGGCCAACGTCCTGACTTTC. This codes for CASTPGSGANVLTF.

Only a few counts were recorded for this clone. This chain joins TRBV7-6 and TRBJ2-7; TRBD2 agrees at 7 bases. J lost 3 bases, V lost 5 bases, and 7 bases had no gene match. In germline, CDR1 is SGHVS, CDR2 FNYEAQ. The CDR3 has 14 residues. The CDR3 coding sequence is TGTGCCAGCAGCCCCGGGACTACCTTCTACGAGCAGTACTTC. Translation: CASSPGTTFYEQYF.

V and J are TRBV4-2 and TRBJ1-5; no firm D call. The V gene lost 4 bases and the J gene lost 6 bases, with 10 bases spanning the gap. The CDR3 covers 13 residues. CDR1 LGHNA and CDR2 YNFKEQ come from the germline V gene. The CDR3 loop is CASSLSTGQPQHF. The CDR3 DNA is TGTGCCAGCAGCCTATCTACCGGTCAGCCCCAGCATTTT.

The chain is built from TRBV19 and TRBJ2-7, with a possible D match to TRBD2 (5 bases). The CDR3 is made up of 14 amino acids. The ends were cut back, 5 bases at V and 5 bases at J, with 16 bases in the middle. Germline V CDR1 and CDR2: LNHDA, SQIVND (reference sequence). CDR3 region: CASSRGTDVHEQYF. CDR3 coding DNA: TGTGCCAGTAGTCGGGGAACAGATGTTCACGAGCAGTACTTC.

The chain combines TRBV7-9 with TRBJ2-7; 7 bases are shared with TRBD1. Germline V gene data show CDR1 as SEHNR and CDR2 as FQNEAQ (reference sequence). Trimming removed 1 base from V and 5 bases from J; junction bases left unmatched: 5. The length of the CDR3 is 14 residues. The CDR3 DNA reads as TGTGCCAGCAGCTTAGTAGGGGGCCTCGACGAGCAGTACTTC. Its protein is CASSLVGGLDEQYF.

The V call is TRBV13, the J call TRBJ2-5; 7 bases match TRBD1. Per germline, CDR1 PRHDT and CDR2 FYEKMQ (reference sequence). The CDR3 contains 18 residues. The V and J ends lost 4 bases and 4 bases, in that order; junction bases with no gene match: 18. The CDR3 region has the DNA TGTGCCAGCAGCTCCTCCAGACTCGACAGGGCCGTCCTAGAGACCCAGTACTTC. The encoded protein is CASSSSRLDRAVLETQYF.

This chain joins TRBV30 and TRBJ2-3, with D uncertain. CDR1 is GTSNPN, CDR2 SVGIG, per germline (reference sequence). The CDR3 contains 12 residues. Trimming shortened V by 0 bases and J by 3 bases, and 4 bases separated the two germline ends. The CDR3 region is CAWSVLTDTQYF. In DNA, the CDR3 is TGTGCCTGGAGTGTACTGACAGATACGCAGTATTTT.

The V call is TRBV28, the J call TRBJ2-7; 9 positions agree with TRBD1. V trimming: 7 bases; J trimming: 1 base; junction bases outside the gene matches: 8. The CDR3 spans 15 residues. Germline V gene data show CDR1 as MDHEN and CDR2 as SYDVKM. The CDR3 DNA is TGTGCCAGCATCTCTACCGGGACAGGGTCCTACGAGCAGTACTTC. Its protein is CASISTGTGSYEQYF.

The chain employs TRBV28 and TRBJ2-3, with D possibly matching TRBD2 (6 bases). This CDR3 comprises 11 residues. Trimming took 3 bases from V and 14 from J, leaving 12 bases between them. The germline gives CDR1 MDHEN, CDR2 SYDVKM. The CDR3 DNA follows: TGTGCCAGCAGTTTGAGTAGCGGTCTGTATTTT. Amino acids: CASSLSSGLYF.

The V gene is TRBV10-3, the J gene TRBJ1-5; weak D call: TRBD1 (5 bases). The V gene lost 0 bases and the J gene lost 7 bases, with 10 bases spanning the gap. CDR1 ENHRY and CDR2 SYGVKD come from the germline V gene. CDR3 size: 14 residues. CDR3: CAISESQGGQPQHF. CDR3 nucleotide sequence: TGTGCCATCAGTGAGTCGCAGGGAGGGCAGCCCCAGCATTTT.

This chain connects TRBV10-2 to TRBJ2-4, with D possibly being TRBD1 (7 bases). Trimming removed 10 bases from V and 1 base from J, with 26 bases in between. CDR1 WSHSY and CDR2 SAAADI come from the germline V gene. The CDR3 length is 18 residues. CDR3 in DNA: TGCGCCACGACGGACAGGAGGGCTGGCCACCCGGCCAAAAACATTCAGTACTTC. Amino acid sequence: CATTDRRAGHPAKNIQYF.